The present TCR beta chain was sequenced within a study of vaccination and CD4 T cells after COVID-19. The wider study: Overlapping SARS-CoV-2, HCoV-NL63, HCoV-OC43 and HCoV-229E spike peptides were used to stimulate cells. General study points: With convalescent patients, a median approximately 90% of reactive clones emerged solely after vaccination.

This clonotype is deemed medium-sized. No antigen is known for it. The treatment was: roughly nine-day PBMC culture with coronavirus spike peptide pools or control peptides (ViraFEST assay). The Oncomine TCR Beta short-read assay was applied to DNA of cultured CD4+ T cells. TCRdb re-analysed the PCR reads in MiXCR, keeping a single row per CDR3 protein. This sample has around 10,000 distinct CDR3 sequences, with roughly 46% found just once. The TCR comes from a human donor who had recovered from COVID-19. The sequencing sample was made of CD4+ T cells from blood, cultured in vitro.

The CDR3 reads CASSLGRIKGVLGNSPLHF. The CDR3 region has the DNA TGTGCCAGCAGCTTAGGGAGAATTAAGGGGGTTCTGGGGAATTCACCCCTCCACTTT. This chain connects TRBV7-9 to TRBJ1-6; perhaps TRBD1 as D (6 bases). Germline lookup yields CDR1 SEHNR and CDR2 FQNEAQ (reference sequence). V dropped 1 base and J dropped 7 bases, with 23 bases sitting between them. CDR3 length: 19 amino acids.